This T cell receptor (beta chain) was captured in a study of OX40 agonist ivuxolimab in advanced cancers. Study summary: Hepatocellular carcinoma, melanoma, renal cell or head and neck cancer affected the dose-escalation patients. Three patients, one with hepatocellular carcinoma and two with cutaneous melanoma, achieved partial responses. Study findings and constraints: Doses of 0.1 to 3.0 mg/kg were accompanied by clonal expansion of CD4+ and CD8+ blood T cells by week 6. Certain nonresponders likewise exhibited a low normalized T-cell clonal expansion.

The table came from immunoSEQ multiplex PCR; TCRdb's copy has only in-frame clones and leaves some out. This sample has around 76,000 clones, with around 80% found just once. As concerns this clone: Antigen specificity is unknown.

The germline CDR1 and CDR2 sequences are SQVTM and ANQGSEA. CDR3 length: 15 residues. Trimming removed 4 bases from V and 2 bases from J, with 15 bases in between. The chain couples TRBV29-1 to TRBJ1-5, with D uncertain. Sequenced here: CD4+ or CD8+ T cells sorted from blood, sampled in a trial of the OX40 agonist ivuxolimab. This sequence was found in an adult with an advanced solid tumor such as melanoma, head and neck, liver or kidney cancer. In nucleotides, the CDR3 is TGCAGCGTTGTCCTTCCGGAGTCGGGCAATCAGCCCCAGCATTTT. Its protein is CSVVLPESGNQPQHF. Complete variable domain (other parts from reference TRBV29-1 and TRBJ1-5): SAVISQKPSRDICQRGTSLTIQCQVDSQVTMMFWYRQQPGQSLTLIATANQGSEATYESGFVIDKFPISRPNLTFSTLTVSNMSPEDSSIYLCSVVLPESGNQPQHFGDGTRLSIL.